This T cell receptor (beta chain) is drawn from a study of early T cells in non-severe SARS-CoV-2 infection. Individual cDNA molecules carried attached unique molecular identifiers. TCRdb processed the 5' RACE reads anew with MiXCR; each CDR3 protein has one entry. The table has around 50,000 distinct CDR3 sequences, 9.5% to 15% seen once. The CDR3 is 15 amino acids. Germline V gene lookup returns CDR1 SNHLY and CDR2 FYNNEI. The J segment lost 1 base and the V segment lost 5 bases, leaving 6 bases of the junction unmatched. This receptor was identified in an adult who was a healthcare worker with PCR-confirmed SARS-CoV-2 infection or an uninfected control (not recorded which). The sample was whole blood. V usage is TRBV2 and J usage is TRBJ2-3; 7 nucleotides line up with TRBD1. The DNA of the CDR3 is TGTGCCAGCAGTCCGCGGCAGGGGGGCACAGATACGCAGTATTTT. This codes for CASSPRQGGTDTQYF.